A single sample is the source of the 28 T cell receptor beta chains below, sequenced in a study of brain T cells in children with intractable seizures. Some clones are missing from TCRdb's copy, which holds only in-frame ones; the method was immunoSEQ multiplex PCR. The table has approximately 330,000 clones, roughly 93% seen once. Time point: blood from clinic visit 5 months post-surgery; TSC patient then seizure free. The specimen comprised peripheral blood, sampled approximately 5 months after surgery. The receptors were gathered from a boy younger than two with tuberous sclerosis and intractable seizures.

The V and J genes are TRBV27 and TRBJ2-7; D is possibly TRBD2 (6 bases). Germline V gene sequence: CDR1 MNHEY, CDR2 SMNVEV (reference sequence). This CDR3 spans 13 amino acids. V lost 10 bases to trimming and J lost 5 bases, with 18 bases between them. This CDR3 reads CATRGDSLNEQYF. The CDR3 bases are TGTGCCACCCGAGGGGACTCCCTTAACGAGCAGTACTTC.

The chain links TRBV7-9 to TRBJ2-1, with TRBD1 matching 10 bases. J was trimmed by 2 bases and V by 4 bases; bases with no gene match: 5. Germline V gives CDR1 SEHNR, CDR2 FQNEAQ (reference sequence). This CDR3 region has 16 residues. Written as DNA, the CDR3 is TGTGCCAGCAGCTCGCACGACAGGGGGCCCTACAATGAGCAGTTCTTC. Translated: CASSSHDRGPYNEQFF.

This chain links TRBV19 with TRBJ1-4; possible D gene TRBD1, 5 bases. The CDR3 is 15 residues long. Trimming left V 1 base short and J 4 bases short, with 10 bases between. Germline loops: CDR1 LNHDA, CDR2 SQIVND (reference sequence). CDR3 nucleotide sequence: TGTGCCAGTAGTATAGCGAAGACAGATAATGAAAAACTGTTTTTT. This codes for CASSIAKTDNEKLFF.

V is TRBV4-1 and J is TRBJ1-2; no firm D call. V was clipped by 0 bases and J by 4 bases, with 6 bases between them. Germline loops: CDR1 MGHRA, CDR2 YSYEKL. CDR3 size: 13 residues. The CDR3 DNA reads TGCGCCAGCAGCCAAGAGGCAGGCTATGGCTACACCTTC. Protein product: CASSQEAGYGYTF.

The chain has TRBV7-9 and TRBJ1-2; D gene uncertain. V gave up 6 bases and J gave up 4 bases, with 12 bases separating them. The germline CDR1 and CDR2 sequences are SEHNR and FQNEAQ (reference sequence). The CDR3 sequence is 13 residues long. CDR3 DNA: TGTGCCAGCAGTTCTCCTCTTTCCTATGGCTACACCTTC. Protein product: CASSSPLSYGYTF. Based on the CDR3 plus reference TRBV7-9 and TRBJ1-2, the full variable domain is DTGVSQNPRHKITKRGQNVTFRCDPISEHNRLYWYRQTLGQGPEFLTYFQNEAQLEKSRLLSDRFSAERPKGSFSTLEIQRTEQGDSAMYLCASSSPLSYGYTFGSGTRLTVV.

The chain is built from TRBV11-2 and TRBJ1-3; D remains ambiguous. Germline V gene lookup returns CDR1 SGHAT and CDR2 FQNNGV. CDR3 length equals 15 residues. Between the trimmed V and J ends, which lost 4 bases and 4 bases, there was a span of 14 bases. CDR3 sequence (DNA): TGTGCCAGCAGCTCTCGGATTCAAATGGGAAACACCATATATTTT. Its protein product is CASSSRIQMGNTIYF.

The gene calls are TRBV12-3 or TRBV12-4 and TRBJ1-2; no clear D gene. The CDR3 spans 12 residues. V was pared by 2 bases and J by 4 bases, with 5 bases between. For the CDR3, the DNA is TGTGCCAGCAGTTTACTAAGCTATGGCTACACCTTC. Translating gives CASSLLSYGYTF.

Of note for this clone: Other DNA sequences within the sample encode an identical CDR3. The CDR3 sequence is CASSIRENTEAFF. DNA for the CDR3: TGTGCCAGTAGTATTAGGGAGAACACTGAAGCTTTCTTT. This rearrangement joins TRBV19 to TRBJ1-1; D ambiguous. There are 13 residues in the CDR3. V dropped 3 bases and J dropped 1 base, with 6 bases sitting between them. Germline CDR1 reads LNHDA; CDR2 reads SQIVND (reference sequence).

CDR3: CASSYRSGGSTEAFF. In nucleotides, the CDR3 is TGCGCCAGCAGCTATCGATCCGGGGGTAGCACTGAAGCTTTCTTT. The gene calls are TRBV5-1 and TRBJ1-1, with a weak D call TRBD1 (5 bases). CDR1 and CDR2 from the germline V gene are SGHRS and YFSETQ. V was shortened by 3 bases and J by 4 bases, with 16 bases between the two germline ends. The CDR3 is made up of 15 amino acids.

V is TRBV10-3 and J is TRBJ2-7; D is uncertain. Germline V lookup: CDR1 ENHRY, CDR2 SYGVKD. The CDR3 contains 13 residues. Trimming removed 1 base at V and 4 bases at J, with 8 bases between. CDR3 in amino acids: CAISEYHRYEQYF. CDR3 sequence (DNA): TGTGCCATCAGTGAGTACCATAGATACGAGCAGTACTTC.

This chain uses TRBV3-1 (or the pseudogene TRBV3-2) with TRBJ2-1; the match to TRBD2 covers 12 bases. The CDR3 length is 16 residues. The junction had 7 bases not matched to a gene; V was cut back by 1 base and J by 9 bases. Per germline, CDR1 LGHDT and CDR2 YNNKEL (reference sequence). CDR3 sequence reads: CASSQGLAGGPLEQFF. CDR3 in DNA: TGTGCCAGCAGCCAAGGGCTAGCGGGAGGGCCACTTGAGCAGTTCTTC.

This CDR3 reads CASTDGGSNEKLFF. As DNA, the CDR3 is TGCGCCAGCACCGATGGGGGGAGCAATGAAAAACTGTTTTTT. The J gene is TRBJ1-4, the V gene TRBV5-1; possible D gene TRBD1, 5 bases. Germline-derived CDR1 and CDR2 are SGHRS and YFSETQ. The CDR3 extends over 14 amino acids. V was trimmed by 6 bases and J by 5 bases, leaving 14 bases between them.

CDR3 loop: CASSYSKETQYF. In DNA form, the CDR3 reads TGTGCCAGCAGTTACTCAAAAGAGACCCAGTACTTC. The rearrangement joins TRBV6-8 to TRBJ2-5, with D hard to call. V lost 0 bases and J lost 3, with 2 bases in between. The CDR3 loop spans 12 amino acids. Germline V gene data show CDR1 as MNHGY and CDR2 as SAAAGT.

This chain links TRBV19 with TRBJ2-3, with D uncertain. This CDR3 contains 11 residues. Trimming cost V 10 bases and J 7 bases, with 12 bases left between them. Per germline, CDR1 LNHDA and CDR2 SQIVND (reference sequence). CDR3 in DNA: TGTGCCACCGCGTCCGTCAATACGCAGTATTTT. It is translated as CATASVNTQYF.

The gene calls are TRBV7-9 and TRBJ1-3; D remains unclear. Germline V gene lookup returns CDR1 SEHNR and CDR2 FQNEAQ (reference sequence). There are 15 residues in the CDR3. Trimming cost V 6 bases and J 0 bases, with 12 bases left between them. In nucleotides, the CDR3 is TGTGCCAGCAGTCCACAGACTCTCTCTGGAAACACCATATATTTT. It codes for CASSPQTLSGNTIYF. Using reference TRBV7-9 and TRBJ1-3 for the parts outside the CDR3, the full variable domain is DTGVSQNPRHKITKRGQNVTFRCDPISEHNRLYWYRQTLGQGPEFLTYFQNEAQLEKSRLLSDRFSAERPKGSFSTLEIQRTEQGDSAMYLCASSPQTLSGNTIYFGEGSWLTVV.

This chain connects TRBV6-4 to TRBJ2-7; D call uncertain. The CDR3 spans 16 residues. V was cut by 0 bases and J by 2 bases, with 14 bases left in between. Germline values: CDR1 MRHNA, CDR2 SNTAGT. CDR3 coding DNA: TGTGCCAGCAGTGACTCGTGGGAAAGGGCCCCCTACGAGCAGTACTTC. Its translation is CASSDSWERAPYEQYF.

The table lists this clone with a few counts. This chain connects TRBV7-3 to TRBJ2-2; D is undetermined. Germline CDR1 SGHTA, CDR2 FQGTGA. The V and J ends lost 2 bases and 7 bases respectively, with 5 bases between them. This CDR3 region has 12 residues. The CDR3 nucleotides read TGTGCCAGCAGCTTACCCAACGGGGAGCTGTTTTTT. Protein sequence: CASSLPNGELFF.

This chain connects TRBV29-1 to TRBJ1-1; 7 bases agree with TRBD1. This CDR3 comprises 11 residues. Germline CDR1 SQVTM, CDR2 ANQGSEA. V trimming: 7 bases; J trimming: 6 bases; junction bases outside the gene matches: 5. CDR3 residues: CSGYRGAEAFF. CDR3 in DNA: TGCAGCGGCTACAGGGGTGCTGAAGCTTTCTTT.

CDR3 protein: CASSSPSHPYNEQFF. The CDR3 DNA sequence: TGTGCCAGCAGCTCCCCGAGTCATCCCTACAATGAGCAGTTCTTC. V usage is TRBV11-2 and J usage is TRBJ2-1; the D is unclear. The germline gives CDR1 SGHAT, CDR2 FQNNGV. Trimming stripped 4 bases from V and 2 bases from J, with 12 bases between. The length of the CDR3 is 15 residues.

CDR3 in amino acids: CASSIWVTGGSRPQHF. In nucleotides, the CDR3 is TGTGCCAGTAGTATATGGGTGACAGGGGGCTCGAGGCCCCAGCATTTT. V and J are TRBV19 and TRBJ1-5, with 10 bases fitting TRBD1. Per germline, CDR1 LNHDA and CDR2 SQIVND (reference sequence). Trimming cost V 2 bases and J 9 bases; bases outside gene matches: 10. This CDR3 comprises 16 residues. The full variable domain, rest sourced from reference TRBV19 and TRBJ1-5, is DGGITQSPKYLFRKEGQNVTLSCEQNLNHDAMYWYRQDPGQGLRLIYYSQIVNDFQKGDIAEGYSVSREKKESFPLTVTSAQKNPTAFYLCASSIWVTGGSRPQHFGDGTRLSIL.

This chain connects TRBV2 to TRBJ2-3; no reliable D call. In germline, CDR1 is SNHLY, CDR2 FYNNEI. Trimming stripped 4 bases from V and 1 base from J, with 9 bases between. The CDR3 length is 14 residues. CDR3 sequence: CASSVGRRTDTQYF. In nucleotides, the CDR3 is TGTGCCAGCAGTGTTGGCAGGCGCACAGATACGCAGTATTTT.

The rearrangement links TRBV29-1 to TRBJ1-2; D is ambiguous. The CDR3 totals 13 residues. The V end lost 4 bases, the J end lost 3 bases, and 12 bases lay between the germline ends. Germline V gene data show CDR1 as SQVTM and CDR2 as ANQGSEA. The CDR3 region has the DNA TGCAGCGTTGCTACTTTTGACTACTATGGCTACACCTTC. This encodes CSVATFDYYGYTF.

This chain connects TRBV7-9 to TRBJ1-3; D is ambiguous. V lost 6 bases, J lost 0 bases, and 15 bases lay in between. The germline gives CDR1 SEHNR, CDR2 FQNEAQ (reference sequence). The CDR3 contains 16 residues. As DNA, the CDR3 is TGTGCCAGCAGGTCCACCGAAGGCCCCTCTGGAAACACCATATATTTT. Amino acids: CASRSTEGPSGNTIYF.

V gene TRBV24-1 combines with J gene TRBJ2-3; TRBD2 aligns across 10 bases. Germline V lookup: CDR1 KGHDR, CDR2 SFDVKD. The CDR3 totals 15 residues. The J segment lost 5 bases and the V segment lost 5 bases, leaving 6 bases of the junction unmatched. The CDR3 reads CATSVFLAGEDTQYF. The DNA of the CDR3 is TGTGCCACCAGTGTATTTCTAGCGGGAGAAGATACGCAGTATTTT.

The V call is TRBV11-2, the J call TRBJ1-1; the match to TRBD1 covers 10 bases. V shed 0 bases, J shed 7 bases, and the junction held 5 bases outside the gene matches. From germline, CDR1 is SGHAT and CDR2 FQNNGV. The CDR3 covers 15 residues. The CDR3 reads CASSLDRQGAGEAFF. The CDR3 DNA is TGTGCCAGCAGCTTAGATAGACAGGGGGCGGGTGAAGCTTTCTTT.

The gene calls are TRBV29-1 and TRBJ2-3; D is unclear. Germline V CDR1 and CDR2: SQVTM, ANQGSEA. V lost 7 bases, J lost 3 bases, and 14 bases lay in between. The CDR3 spans 13 residues. CDR3 coding DNA: TGCAGCGCGTCCCCCACGGCTACAGATACGCAGTATTTT. Amino acids: CSASPTATDTQYF.

V and J are TRBV4-1 and TRBJ2-6; D not certain. The ends were cut back, 2 bases at V and 0 bases at J, with 8 bases in the middle. The germline V gene encodes CDR1 MGHRA and CDR2 YSYEKL. The CDR3 has 16 amino acids. The CDR3 loop is CASSQIMGSGANVLTF. The CDR3 bases are TGCGCCAGCAGCCAAATAATGGGCTCTGGGGCCAACGTCCTGACTTTC.

The rearrangement uses TRBV6-5 and TRBJ1-4; the D is unclear. The length of the CDR3 is 15 residues. In germline, CDR1 is MNHEY, CDR2 SVGAGI. V was pared by 1 base and J by 6 bases, with 12 bases between. The CDR3 DNA follows: TGTGCCAGCAGTTACTTTGGCGGGAGGGATGAAAAACTGTTTTTT. Translation: CASSYFGGRDEKLFF.